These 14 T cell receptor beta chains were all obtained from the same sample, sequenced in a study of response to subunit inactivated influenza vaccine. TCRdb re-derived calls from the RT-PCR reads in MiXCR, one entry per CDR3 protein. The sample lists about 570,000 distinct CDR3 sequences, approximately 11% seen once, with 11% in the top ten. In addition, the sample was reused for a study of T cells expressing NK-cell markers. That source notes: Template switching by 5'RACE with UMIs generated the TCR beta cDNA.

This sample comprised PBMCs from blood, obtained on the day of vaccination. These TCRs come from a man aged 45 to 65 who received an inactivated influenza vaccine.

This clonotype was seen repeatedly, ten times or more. This chain's CDR3 is CASSSTSESYNEQFF. CDR3 coding DNA: TGTGCCAGCAGCTCAACTAGCGAGTCCTACAATGAGCAGTTCTTC. This chain joins TRBV7-6 and TRBJ2-1, with 7 bases that match TRBD2. CDR3 size: 15 residues. With 4 bases clipped from V and 1 base from J, the junction kept 4 bases outside the gene matches. CDR1 is SGHVS and CDR2 is FNYEAQ in the germline V gene.

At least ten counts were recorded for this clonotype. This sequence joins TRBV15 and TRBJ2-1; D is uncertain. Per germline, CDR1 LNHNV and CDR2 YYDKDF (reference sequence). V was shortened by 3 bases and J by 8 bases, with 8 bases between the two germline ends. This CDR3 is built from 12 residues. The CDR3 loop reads CATSRLYDEQFF. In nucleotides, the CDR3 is TGTGCCACCAGCAGGCTGTACGATGAGCAGTTCTTC.

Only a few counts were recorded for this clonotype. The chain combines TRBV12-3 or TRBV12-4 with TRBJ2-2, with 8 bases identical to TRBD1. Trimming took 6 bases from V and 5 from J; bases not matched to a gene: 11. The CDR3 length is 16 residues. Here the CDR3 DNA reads TGTGCCAGCAGCCAGGACAGGGTATGGCGGACCGGGGAGCTGTTTTTT. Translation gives CASSQDRVWRTGELFF.

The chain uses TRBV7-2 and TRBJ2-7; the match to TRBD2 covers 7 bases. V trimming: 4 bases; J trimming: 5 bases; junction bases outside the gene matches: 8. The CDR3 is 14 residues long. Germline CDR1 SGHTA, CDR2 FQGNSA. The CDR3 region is CASSSWDYINEQYF. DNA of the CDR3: TGTGCCAGCAGCTCCTGGGACTATATCAACGAGCAGTACTTC.

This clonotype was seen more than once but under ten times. This CDR3 reads CASSFTGTTYEQYF. CDR3 DNA: TGTGCCAGCAGCTTCACAGGGACTACCTACGAGCAGTACTTC. The J gene is TRBJ2-7, the V gene TRBV7-2; maybe TRBD2 (7 bases). Trimming removed 3 bases from V and 2 bases from J, with 11 bases in between. CDR1 and CDR2 (germline): SGHTA, FQGNSA. The CDR3 is 14 residues long. Full variable domain (remainder filled in from reference TRBV7-2 and TRBJ2-7): GAGVSQSPSNKVTEKGKDVELRCDPISGHTALYWYRQSLGQGLEFLIYFQGNSAPDKSGLPSDRFSAERTGGSVSTLTIQRTQQEDSAVYLCASSFTGTTYEQYFGPGTRLTVT.

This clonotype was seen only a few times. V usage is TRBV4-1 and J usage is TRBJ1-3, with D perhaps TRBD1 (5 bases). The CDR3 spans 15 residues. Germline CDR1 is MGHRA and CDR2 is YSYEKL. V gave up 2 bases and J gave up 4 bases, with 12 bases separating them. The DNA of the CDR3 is TGCGCCAGCAGCCAACTCCCGGGACTCGGAAACACCATATATTTT. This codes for CASSQLPGLGNTIYF.

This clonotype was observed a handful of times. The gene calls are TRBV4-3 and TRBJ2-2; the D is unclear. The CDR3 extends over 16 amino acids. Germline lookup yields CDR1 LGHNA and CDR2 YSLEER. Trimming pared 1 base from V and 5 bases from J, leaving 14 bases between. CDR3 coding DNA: TGCGCCAGCAGCCAAGCCCGAATAGGTTGGACCGGGGAGCTGTTTTTT. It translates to CASSQARIGWTGELFF.

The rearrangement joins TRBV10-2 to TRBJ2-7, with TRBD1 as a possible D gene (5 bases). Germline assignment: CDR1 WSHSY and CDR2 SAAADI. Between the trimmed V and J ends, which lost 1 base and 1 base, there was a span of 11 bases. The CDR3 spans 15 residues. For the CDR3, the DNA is TGCGCCAGCAGTGAGTTGTACAGGTTTTCCTACGAGCAGTACTTC. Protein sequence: CASSELYRFSYEQYF.

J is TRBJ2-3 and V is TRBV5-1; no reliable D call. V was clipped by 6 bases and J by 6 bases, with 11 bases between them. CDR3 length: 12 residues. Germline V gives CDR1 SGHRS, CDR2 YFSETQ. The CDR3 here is CASNHSPDTQYF. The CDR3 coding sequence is TGCGCCAGCAACCACTCCCCTGATACGCAGTATTTT. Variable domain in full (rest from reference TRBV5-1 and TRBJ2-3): KAGVTQTPRYLIKTRGQQVTLSCSPISGHRSVSWYQQTPGQGLQFLFEYFSETQRNKGNFPGRFSGRQFSNSRSEMNVSTLELGDSALYLCASNHSPDTQYFGPGTRLTVL.

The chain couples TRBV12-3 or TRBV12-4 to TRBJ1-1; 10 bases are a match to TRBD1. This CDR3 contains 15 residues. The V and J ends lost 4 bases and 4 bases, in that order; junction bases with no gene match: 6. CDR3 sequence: CASSSDRGDGTEAFF. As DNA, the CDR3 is TGTGCCAGCAGTTCGGACAGGGGGGATGGCACTGAAGCTTTCTTT.

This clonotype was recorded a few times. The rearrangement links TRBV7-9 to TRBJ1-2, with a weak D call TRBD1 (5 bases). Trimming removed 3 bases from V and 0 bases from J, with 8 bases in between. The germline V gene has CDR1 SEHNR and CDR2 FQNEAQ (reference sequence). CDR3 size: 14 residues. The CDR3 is CASSFETANYGYTF. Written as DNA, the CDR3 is TGTGCCAGCAGCTTTGAGACAGCTAACTATGGCTACACCTTC.

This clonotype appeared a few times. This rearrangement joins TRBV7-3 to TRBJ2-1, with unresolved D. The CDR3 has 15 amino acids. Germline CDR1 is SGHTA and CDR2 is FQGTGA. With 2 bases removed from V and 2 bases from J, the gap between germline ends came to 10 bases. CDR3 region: CASSLVSAAYNEQFF. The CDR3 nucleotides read TGTGCCAGCAGCTTAGTTTCGGCAGCCTACAATGAGCAGTTCTTC.

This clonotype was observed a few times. The CDR3, as DNA: TGCAGTGCTAGTGACGGGCGCAGGAATCAGCCCCAGCATTTT. Translating gives CSASDGRRNQPQHF. The V gene is TRBV20-1, the J gene TRBJ1-5; D call uncertain. CDR3 length equals 14 residues. Looked up from germline, CDR1 is DFQATT and CDR2 is SNEGSKA (reference sequence). Trimming removed 3 bases from V and 4 bases from J, with 13 bases in between.

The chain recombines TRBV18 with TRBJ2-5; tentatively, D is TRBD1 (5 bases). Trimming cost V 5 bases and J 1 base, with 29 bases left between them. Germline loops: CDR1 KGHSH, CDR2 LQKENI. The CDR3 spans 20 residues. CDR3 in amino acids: CASSTTVRSDALRLQETQYF. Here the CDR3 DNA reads TGTGCCAGCTCAACGACAGTTCGGAGTGACGCCTTGCGGCTCCAAGAGACCCAGTACTTC.